This T cell receptor (beta chain) is drawn from a study of OX40 agonist ivuxolimab in advanced cancers. The repertoire was sequenced with immunoSEQ multiplex PCR; TCRdb's copy has only in-frame clones and lacks some. Altogether tens of thousands of clones are present, 90% being singletons, with the ten largest covering more than 0.45%. The CDR3 spans 15 residues. Per germline, CDR1 SGHVS and CDR2 FQNEAQ. V gave up 1 base and J gave up 0 bases, with 6 bases separating them. The rearrangement joins TRBV7-8 to TRBJ2-2; D gene uncertain. This clonotype originated in an adult with an advanced solid tumor such as melanoma, head and neck, liver or kidney cancer. The sample in question was CD4+ or CD8+ T cells sorted from blood, obtained in a trial of the OX40 agonist ivuxolimab. The CDR3 sequence: CASSLVSANTGELFF. The CDR3 nucleotides read TGTGCCAGCAGCTTAGTATCAGCGAACACCGGGGAGCTGTTTTTT. The complete variable domain, with remaining parts taken from reference TRBV7-8 and TRBJ2-2, reads GAGVSQSPRYKVAKRGQDVALRCDPISGHVSLFWYQQALGQGPEFLTYFQNEAQLDKSGLPSDRFFAERPEGSVSTLKIQRTQQEDSAVYLCASSLVSANTGELFFGEGSRLTVL.